This T cell receptor (beta chain) was sequenced in a study of T cells after yellow fever vaccination. Germline CDR1 and CDR2: KGHDR and SFDVKD. This CDR3 contains 16 residues. V lost 3 bases, J lost 4 bases, and 4 bases stayed unmatched. This clonotype was counted a few times. Its specificity is unknown. TCRdb fed the 5' RACE reads into MiXCR, producing one record per CDR3 protein. The sample contains just under 600,000 distinct CDR3 sequences, roughly 13% of which appear only once. Study observations and caveats: Primary-vaccination clones mostly resurfaced post-booster (around 95% CD4, under 90% CD8). Researchers cautioned that FACS-sorted repertoires could harbor abundant clonotypes contaminating from the bulk population.

The rearrangement joins TRBV24-1 to TRBJ2-5; 13 bases are shared with TRBD2. The source is a man aged 25 to 40 who received the YFV17D yellow fever vaccine. The sample consisted of PBMCs, taken on the day of the yellow fever booster vaccination. The CDR3 DNA sequence: TGTGCCACCAGTGATCCACTAGCGGGGGGGGGAGAGACCCAGTACTTC. Its translation: CATSDPLAGGGETQYF.